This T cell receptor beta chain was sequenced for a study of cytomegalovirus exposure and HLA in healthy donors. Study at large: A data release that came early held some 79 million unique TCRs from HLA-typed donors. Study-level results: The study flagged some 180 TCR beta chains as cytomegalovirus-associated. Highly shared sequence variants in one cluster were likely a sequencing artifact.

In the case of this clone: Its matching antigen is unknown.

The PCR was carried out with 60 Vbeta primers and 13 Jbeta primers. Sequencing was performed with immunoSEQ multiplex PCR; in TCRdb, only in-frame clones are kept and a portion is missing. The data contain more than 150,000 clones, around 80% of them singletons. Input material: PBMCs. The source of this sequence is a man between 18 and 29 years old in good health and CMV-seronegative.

The CDR3 loop is CASSPSADSSYEQYF. DNA for the CDR3: TGTGCCAGCAGCCCCTCGGCGGACAGCTCCTACGAGCAGTACTTC. The rearrangement uses TRBV27 and TRBJ2-7, with D possibly TRBD1 on 6 matching bases. The CDR3 runs 15 residues. Germline-derived CDR1 and CDR2 are MNHEY and SMNVEV (reference sequence). V dropped 6 bases and J dropped 0 bases, with 15 bases sitting between them.